This T cell receptor (beta chain) originates from a study of glioma-infiltrating T cells after dendritic cell vaccination. Study information: Glioblastoma patients came from Phase I and II dendritic cell vaccination trials. Whole-study findings and limits: Only a small number of patients had complete blood and tumor samples.

CDR1 LNHNV and CDR2 YYDKDF come from the germline V gene (reference sequence). V was trimmed by 5 bases and J by 6 bases, leaving 11 bases between them. The CDR3 spans 13 residues. The time point is: after dendritic cell vaccination, including at tumor progression/relapse. Selection required adequate fresh-frozen tumor tissue plus more than two years' survival data. The primer mix had 60 V beta and 13 J beta primers. Here immunoSEQ multiplex PCR was the method, and the copy in TCRdb shows in-frame clones only, minus some. The sample carries 91,000 or so clones, approximately 80% recorded once. As concerns this clone: Its target is not known.

The sequenced sample was blood, obtained after dendritic cell vaccination. This receptor was identified in a human donor with glioblastoma. The V and J genes are TRBV15 and TRBJ2-1, with TRBD2 as a possible D gene (6 bases). The CDR3 reads CATSWGLLNEQFF. DNA for the CDR3: TGTGCCACCAGCTGGGGACTGCTCAATGAGCAGTTCTTC.